The text below deals with one TCR beta chain. The V gene's germline CDR1 is MNHEY and CDR2 SVGAGI. V was clipped by 2 bases and J by 5 bases, with 9 bases between them. This CDR3 region has 13 residues. Sequencing relied on immunoSEQ assay v3.0, run at survey level. The assay was immunoSEQ multiplex PCR, and TCRdb's table has in-frame clones only and misses some. The sample consists of 35,000 or so clones, about 93% of them appearing once. These data come from a study of long-term antiretroviral therapy in people with HIV. The rearrangement joins TRBV6-5 to TRBJ1-1; D remains ambiguous. Specimen: unsorted PBMCs, collected 4.1 years after starting antiretroviral therapy. This receptor was identified in a woman aged 45-65 years with HIV. The CDR3 reads CASSYGVGTEAFF. The CDR3 coding sequence is TGTGCCAGCAGTTACGGGGTTGGGACTGAAGCTTTCTTT.